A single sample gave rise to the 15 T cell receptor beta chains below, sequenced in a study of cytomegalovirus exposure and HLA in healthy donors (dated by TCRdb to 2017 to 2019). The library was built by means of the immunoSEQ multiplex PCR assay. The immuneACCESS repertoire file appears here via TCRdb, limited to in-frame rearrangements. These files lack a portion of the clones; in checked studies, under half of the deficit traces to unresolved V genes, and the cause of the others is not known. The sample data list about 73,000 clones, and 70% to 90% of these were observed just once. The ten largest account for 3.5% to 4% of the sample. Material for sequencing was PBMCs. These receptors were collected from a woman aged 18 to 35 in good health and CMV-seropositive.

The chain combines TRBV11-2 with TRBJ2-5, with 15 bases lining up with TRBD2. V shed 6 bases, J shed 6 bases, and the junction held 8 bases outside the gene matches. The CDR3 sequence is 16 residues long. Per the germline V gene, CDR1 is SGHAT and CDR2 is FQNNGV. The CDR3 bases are TGTGCCAGCAGAAGGACTAGCGGGAGGGATGTAAAGACCCAGTACTTC. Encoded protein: CASRRTSGRDVKTQYF. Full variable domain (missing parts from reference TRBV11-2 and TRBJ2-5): EAGVAQSPRYKIIEKRQSVAFWCNPISGHATLYWYQQILGQGPKLLIQFQNNGVVDDSQLPKDRFSAERLKGVDSTLKIQPAKLEDSAVYLCASRRTSGRDVKTQYFGPGTRLLVL.

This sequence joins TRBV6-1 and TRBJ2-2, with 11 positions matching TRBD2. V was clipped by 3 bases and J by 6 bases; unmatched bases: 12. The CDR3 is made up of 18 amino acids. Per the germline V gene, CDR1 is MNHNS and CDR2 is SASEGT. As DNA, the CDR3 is TGTGCCAGCAGTGACAACTCTCGCGCTAGCGGGGGGTCCGGGGAGCTGTTTTTT. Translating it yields CASSDNSRASGGSGELFF.

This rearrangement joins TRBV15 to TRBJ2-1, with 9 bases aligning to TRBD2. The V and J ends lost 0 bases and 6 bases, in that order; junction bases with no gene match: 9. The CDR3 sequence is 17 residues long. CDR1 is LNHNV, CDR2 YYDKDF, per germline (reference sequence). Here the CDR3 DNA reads TGTGCCACCAGCAGAGATCGAAGGGCTAGCGGGGTCAATGAGCAGTTCTTC. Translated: CATSRDRRASGVNEQFF.

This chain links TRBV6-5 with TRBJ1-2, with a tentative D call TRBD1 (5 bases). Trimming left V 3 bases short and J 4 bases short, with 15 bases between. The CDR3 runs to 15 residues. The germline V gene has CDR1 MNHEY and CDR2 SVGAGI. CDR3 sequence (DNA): TGTGCCAGCAGTTATGCTCAGGGAACATCCTATGGCTACACCTTC. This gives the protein CASSYAQGTSYGYTF.

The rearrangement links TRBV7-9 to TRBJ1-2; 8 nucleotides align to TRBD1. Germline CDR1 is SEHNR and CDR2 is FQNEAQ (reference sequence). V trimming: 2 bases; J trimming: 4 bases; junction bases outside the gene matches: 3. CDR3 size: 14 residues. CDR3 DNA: TGTGCCAGCAGCTTACCCGACAGGGGCTATGGCTACACCTTC. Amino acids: CASSLPDRGYGYTF.

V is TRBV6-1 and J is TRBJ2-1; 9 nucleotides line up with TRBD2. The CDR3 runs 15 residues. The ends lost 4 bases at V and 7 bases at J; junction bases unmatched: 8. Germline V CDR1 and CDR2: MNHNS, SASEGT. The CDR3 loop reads CASSGIAGEFNEQFF. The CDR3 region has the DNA TGTGCCAGCAGTGGGATAGCGGGAGAATTTAATGAGCAGTTCTTC.

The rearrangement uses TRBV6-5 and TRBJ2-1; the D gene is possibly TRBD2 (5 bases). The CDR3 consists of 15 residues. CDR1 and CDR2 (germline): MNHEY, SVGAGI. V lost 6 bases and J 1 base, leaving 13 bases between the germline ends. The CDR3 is CASSPADESYNEQFF. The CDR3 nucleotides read TGTGCCAGCAGCCCAGCGGACGAATCCTACAATGAGCAGTTCTTC.

CDR3 coding DNA: TGCAGCGTTAGACAGACCATTAACACCGGGGAGCTGTTTTTT. Its protein is CSVRQTINTGELFF. The chain links TRBV29-1 to TRBJ2-2; possible D gene TRBD1, 5 bases. CDR3 length equals 14 residues. V lost 5 bases, J lost 2 bases, and 12 bases lay in between. The germline V gene has CDR1 SQVTM and CDR2 ANQGSEA.

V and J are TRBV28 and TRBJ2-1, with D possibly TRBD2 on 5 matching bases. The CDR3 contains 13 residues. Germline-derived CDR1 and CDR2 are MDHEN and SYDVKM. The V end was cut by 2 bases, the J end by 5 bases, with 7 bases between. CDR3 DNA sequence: TGTGCCAGCAGTTTAACTAGGGACAATGAGCAGTTCTTC. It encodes CASSLTRDNEQFF.

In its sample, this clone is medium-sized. In DNA, the CDR3 is TGTGCCAGCAGTACAGGGAGCAATCAGCCCCAGCATTTT. It yields the protein CASSTGSNQPQHF. The chain links TRBV6-4 to TRBJ1-5, with D possibly TRBD1 on 6 matching bases. Germline V lookup: CDR1 MRHNA, CDR2 SNTAGT. The V gene lost 5 bases and the J gene lost 1 base, with 6 bases spanning the gap. The CDR3 runs 13 residues.

The CDR3 DNA follows: TGTGCCAGTAGTAGGGGGGGTGGGACAGATACGCAGTATTTT. Protein sequence: CASSRGGGTDTQYF. V and J are TRBV19 and TRBJ2-3, with 7 bases lining up with TRBD2. The CDR3 has 14 residues. The ends lost 4 bases at V and 3 bases at J; junction bases unmatched: 4. Germline CDR1 LNHDA, CDR2 SQIVND (reference sequence).

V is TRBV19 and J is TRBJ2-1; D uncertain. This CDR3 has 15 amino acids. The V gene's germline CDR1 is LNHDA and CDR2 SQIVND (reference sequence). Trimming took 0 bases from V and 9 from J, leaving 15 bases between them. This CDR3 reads CASSIDLGPGPEQFF. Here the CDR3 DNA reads TGTGCCAGTAGTATAGATCTAGGTCCTGGTCCTGAGCAGTTCTTC.

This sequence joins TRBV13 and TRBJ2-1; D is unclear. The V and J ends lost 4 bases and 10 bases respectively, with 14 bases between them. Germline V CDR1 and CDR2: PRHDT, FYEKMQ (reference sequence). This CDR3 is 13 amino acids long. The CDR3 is CASSWQVTGEQFF. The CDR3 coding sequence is TGTGCCAGCAGCTGGCAGGTTACTGGGGAGCAGTTCTTC.

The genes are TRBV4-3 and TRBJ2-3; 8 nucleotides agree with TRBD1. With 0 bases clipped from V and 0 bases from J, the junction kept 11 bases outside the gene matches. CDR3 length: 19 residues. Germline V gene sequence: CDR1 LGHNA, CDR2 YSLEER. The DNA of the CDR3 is TGCGCCAGCAGCCAAGATATGGCAGGGGGCCGGGATAGCACAGATACGCAGTATTTT. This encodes CASSQDMAGGRDSTDTQYF.

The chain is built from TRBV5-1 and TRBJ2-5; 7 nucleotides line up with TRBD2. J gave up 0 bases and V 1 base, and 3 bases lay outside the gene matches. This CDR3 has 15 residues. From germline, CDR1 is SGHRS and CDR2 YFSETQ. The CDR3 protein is CASSLSGAHQETQYF. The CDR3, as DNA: TGCGCCAGCAGCTTGAGCGGGGCGCACCAAGAGACCCAGTACTTC.